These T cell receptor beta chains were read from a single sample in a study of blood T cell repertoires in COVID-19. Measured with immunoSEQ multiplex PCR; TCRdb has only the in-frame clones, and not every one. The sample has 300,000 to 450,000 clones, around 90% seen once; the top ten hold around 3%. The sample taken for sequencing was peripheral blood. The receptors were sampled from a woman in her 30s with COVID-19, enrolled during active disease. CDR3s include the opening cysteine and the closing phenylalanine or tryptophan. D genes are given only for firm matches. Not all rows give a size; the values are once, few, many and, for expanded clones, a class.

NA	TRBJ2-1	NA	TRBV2	TGTGCCAGCAGTGAAATAGCGGCTGCCTACAATGAGCAGTTCTTC	CASSEIAAAYNEQFF
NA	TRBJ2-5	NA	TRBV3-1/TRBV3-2	TGTGCCAGCAGCCCAGCGGGTTGGGGCCTCAAAGAGACCCAGTACTTC	CASSPAGWGLKETQYF
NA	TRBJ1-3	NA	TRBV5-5	TGTGCCAGCAGCTGGTCCTATCGCTCATACGCTGGAAACACCATATATTTT	CASSWSYRSYAGNTIYF
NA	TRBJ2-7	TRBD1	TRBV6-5	TGTGCCAGCAGGACGACAGGGGGCTACGAGCAGTACTTC	CASRTTGGYEQYF
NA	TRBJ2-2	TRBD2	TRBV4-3	TGCGCCAGCAGCCAGAGAGACAAGCGGGGCGACGTCGGGGAGCTGTTTTTT	CASSQRDKRGDVGELFF
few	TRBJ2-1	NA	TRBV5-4	TGTGCCAGCAGCCCCCGACTTCCGGGGGACCACAATGAGCAGTTCTTC	CASSPRLPGDHNEQFF
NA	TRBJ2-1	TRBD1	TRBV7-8	TGTGCCAGCAGCTTGCGGACAGGGGTCAATGAGCAGTTCTTC	CASSLRTGVNEQFF
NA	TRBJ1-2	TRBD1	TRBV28	TGTGCCAGCAGCTTACCAGGGGGGAACTATGGCTACACCTTC	CASSLPGGNYGYTF
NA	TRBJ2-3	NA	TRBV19	TGTGCCAGTAGTCTCCTAGTTTTCCCAGATACGCAGTATTTT	CASSLLVFPDTQYF
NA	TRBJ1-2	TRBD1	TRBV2	TGTGCCAGCAGGACGGGACAGGGAGTCTATGGCTACACCTTC	CASRTGQGVYGYTF
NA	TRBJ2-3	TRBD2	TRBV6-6	TGTGCCAGCAGTTACCCGGGGGGAGCCACAGATACGCAGTATTTT	CASSYPGGATDTQYF
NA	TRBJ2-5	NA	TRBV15	TGTGCCACCAGCAGAGATTGGTCGTGGCGGGGAGAGACCCAGTACTTC	CATSRDWSWRGETQYF
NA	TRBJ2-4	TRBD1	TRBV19	TGTGCCAGTAGCCCAGGACAGGGAGAAAACATTCAGTACTTC	CASSPGQGENIQYF
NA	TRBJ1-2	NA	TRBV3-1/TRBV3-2	TGTGCCAGCAGCGGAGGGGAGGGTGGCTACACCTTC	CASSGGEGGYTF
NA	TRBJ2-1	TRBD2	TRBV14	TGTGCCAGCTCTTATGCTAGCGGGATCAATGAGCAGTTCTTC	CASSYASGINEQFF
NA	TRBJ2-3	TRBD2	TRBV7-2	TGTGCCAGCAGCCCTAGCGGGCTAAGCACAGATACGCAGTATTTT	CASSPSGLSTDTQYF
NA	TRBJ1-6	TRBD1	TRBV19	TGTGCCAGTAGGGGCGGTTCGGCCAGGGGGACGAGTTCACCCCTCCACTTT	CASRGGSARGTSSPLHF
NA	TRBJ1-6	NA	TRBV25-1	TGTGCCAGCAGTGAATATATCGGGGGGCATTCACCCCTCCACTTT	CASSEYIGGHSPLHF
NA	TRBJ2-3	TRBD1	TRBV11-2	TGTGCCAGCAGCTTAAGCCCCGGGACAGGAGTGGGGTGGGTAAATACGCAGTATTTT	CASSLSPGTGVGWVNTQYF
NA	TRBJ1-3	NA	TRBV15	TGTGCCACCAGCCCCGAGTCAGGATACTCTGGAAACACCATATATTTT	CATSPESGYSGNTIYF
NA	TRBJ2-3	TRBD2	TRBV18	TGTGCCAGCTCTCAGGGACTAGCGGGAGTCGGGGATACGCAGTATTTT	CASSQGLAGVGDTQYF
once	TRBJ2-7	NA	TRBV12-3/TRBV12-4	TGTGCCAGCAGTTTCCACGGGAATTACGAGCAGTACTTC	CASSFHGNYEQYF
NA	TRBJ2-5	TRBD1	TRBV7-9	TGTGCCAGCAGCCCAGGACAGGGTGATTGGGTGACCCAGTACTTC	CASSPGQGDWVTQYF